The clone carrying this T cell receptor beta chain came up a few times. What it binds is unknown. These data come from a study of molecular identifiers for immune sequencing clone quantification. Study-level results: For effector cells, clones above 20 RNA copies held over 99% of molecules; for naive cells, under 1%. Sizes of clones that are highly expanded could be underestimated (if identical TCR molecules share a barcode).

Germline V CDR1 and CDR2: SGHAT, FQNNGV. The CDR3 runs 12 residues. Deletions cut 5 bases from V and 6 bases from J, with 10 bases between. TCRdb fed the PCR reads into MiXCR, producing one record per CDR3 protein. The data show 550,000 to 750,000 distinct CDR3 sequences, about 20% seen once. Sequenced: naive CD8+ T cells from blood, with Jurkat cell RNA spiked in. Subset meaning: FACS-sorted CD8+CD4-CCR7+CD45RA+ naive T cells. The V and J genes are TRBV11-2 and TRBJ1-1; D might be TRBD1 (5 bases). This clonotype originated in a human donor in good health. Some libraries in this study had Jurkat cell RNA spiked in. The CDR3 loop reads CASSPSGAEAFF. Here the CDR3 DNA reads TGTGCCAGCAGCCCATCGGGGGCTGAAGCTTTCTTT.